Listed below are T cell receptor beta chains from one sample, sequenced in a study of response to subunit inactivated influenza vaccine. TCRdb ran MiXCR on the RT-PCR reads and lists one entry per CDR3 protein. The table has 530,000 or so distinct CDR3 sequences, 12% to 15% seen once; the top ten hold around 10%. The specimen was PBMCs from blood, collected about 12 days after vaccination. The receptor source for this set is a man aged 50-59 years who received an inactivated influenza vaccine. Each CDR3 is given with its conserved first and last residue. A D gene is named only where the DNA matches it firmly. Size is omitted from some rows. Given values are once, few, many or a class for expanded clones.

v_gene: TRBV29-1; j_gene: TRBJ1-2; d_gene: TRBD1; abundance: few; CDR3aa: CSVPDRGTGRKNGYTF; CDR3nt: TGCAGCGTGCCCGATAGGGGGACAGGGCGGAAAAATGGCTACACCTTC
v_gene: TRBV7-2; j_gene: TRBJ2-7; d_gene: NA; abundance: few; CDR3aa: CASSLAGANSYEQYF; CDR3nt: TGTGCCAGCAGCTTAGCGGGGGCCAATTCCTACGAGCAGTACTTC
v_gene: TRBV19; j_gene: TRBJ2-3; d_gene: TRBD2; abundance: NA; CDR3aa: CASSSGRATDTQYF; CDR3nt: TGTGCCAGTAGTAGCGGGAGGGCCACAGATACGCAGTATTTT
v_gene: TRBV12-3/TRBV12-4; j_gene: TRBJ2-2; d_gene: NA; abundance: many; CDR3aa: CASSFSGGGNTGELFF; CDR3nt: TGTGCCAGCAGTTTTAGCGGCGGAGGGAACACCGGGGAGCTGTTTTTT
v_gene: TRBV5-1; j_gene: TRBJ1-1; d_gene: NA; abundance: few; CDR3aa: CASSSTGWDTEAFF; CDR3nt: TGCGCCAGCAGCTCTACAGGGTGGGACACTGAAGCTTTCTTT
v_gene: TRBV6-1; j_gene: TRBJ1-6; d_gene: NA; abundance: few; CDR3aa: CASRTRGGVNSPLHF; CDR3nt: TGTGCCAGCAGGACCCGGGGAGGGGTTAATTCACCCCTCCACTTT
v_gene: TRBV24-1; j_gene: TRBJ2-1; d_gene: NA; abundance: NA; CDR3aa: CATSDFASHEQFF; CDR3nt: TGTGCCACCAGTGATTTTGCCAGCCATGAGCAGTTCTTC
v_gene: TRBV7-9; j_gene: TRBJ2-1; d_gene: TRBD1; abundance: NA; CDR3aa: CASSLLAGGEQFF; CDR3nt: TGTGCCAGCAGCTTACTTGCAGGGGGTGAGCAGTTCTTC
v_gene: TRBV7-9; j_gene: TRBJ1-4; d_gene: NA; abundance: NA; CDR3aa: CASSLISGVNEKLFF; CDR3nt: TGTGCCAGCAGCTTAATTTCTGGGGTTAATGAAAAACTGTTTTTT
v_gene: TRBV12-3/TRBV12-4; j_gene: TRBJ2-3; d_gene: NA; abundance: few; CDR3aa: CASRETGPTETQYF; CDR3nt: TGTGCCAGCAGGGAGACCGGTCCAACTGAGACGCAGTATTTT
v_gene: TRBV5-1; j_gene: TRBJ2-7; d_gene: NA; abundance: NA; CDR3aa: CASSPSNAYEQYF; CDR3nt: TGCGCCAGCAGCCCTAGTAATGCCTACGAGCAGTACTTC
v_gene: TRBV11-2; j_gene: TRBJ2-1; d_gene: TRBD1; abundance: NA; CDR3aa: CASSLGQGPLQYNEQFF; CDR3nt: TGTGCCAGCAGCTTAGGACAGGGACCGCTGCAATACAATGAGCAGTTCTTC
v_gene: TRBV28; j_gene: TRBJ2-5; d_gene: NA; abundance: NA; CDR3aa: CASTSSETQYF; CDR3nt: TGTGCCAGTACATCGTCCGAGACCCAGTACTTC
v_gene: TRBV28; j_gene: TRBJ2-3; d_gene: NA; abundance: NA; CDR3aa: CASTGDSTDTQYF; CDR3nt: TGTGCCAGCACGGGGGACAGCACAGATACGCAGTATTTT
v_gene: TRBV28; j_gene: TRBJ1-1; d_gene: NA; abundance: NA; CDR3aa: CASSRRNMNTEAFF; CDR3nt: TGTGCCAGCTCTCGACGGAATATGAACACTGAAGCTTTCTTT
v_gene: TRBV7-9; j_gene: TRBJ1-6; d_gene: NA; abundance: NA; CDR3aa: CASSLSDPTSPLHF; CDR3nt: TGTGCCAGCAGCTTATCGGACCCGACCTCACCCCTCCACTTT
v_gene: TRBV12-3/TRBV12-4; j_gene: TRBJ1-6; d_gene: NA; abundance: NA; CDR3aa: CASSEDYLSPLHF; CDR3nt: TGTGCCAGCAGTGAGGACTATCTTTCACCCCTCCACTTT
v_gene: TRBV24-1; j_gene: TRBJ2-3; d_gene: TRBD2; abundance: NA; CDR3aa: CATSDKTSGTDTQYF; CDR3nt: TGTGCCACCAGTGATAAGACTAGCGGAACAGATACGCAGTATTTT
v_gene: TRBV5-8; j_gene: TRBJ1-2; d_gene: NA; abundance: few; CDR3aa: CASSVSDGGTF; CDR3nt: TGTGCCAGCAGCGTATCGGACGGAGGCACCTTC
v_gene: TRBV7-2; j_gene: TRBJ1-6; d_gene: NA; abundance: many; CDR3aa: CAGGLDSYNSPLHF; CDR3nt: TGTGCCGGGGGGTTAGACTCCTATAATTCACCCCTCCACTTT
v_gene: TRBV20-1; j_gene: TRBJ1-2; d_gene: NA; abundance: NA; CDR3aa: CSAGRTDYGYTF; CDR3nt: TGCAGTGCGGGAAGGACAGACTATGGCTACACCTTC
v_gene: TRBV29-1; j_gene: TRBJ1-1; d_gene: NA; abundance: NA; CDR3aa: CSLGGRQLEAFF; CDR3nt: TGCAGCCTTGGAGGGAGACAGCTTGAAGCTTTCTTT
v_gene: TRBV7-2; j_gene: TRBJ1-2; d_gene: NA; abundance: NA; CDR3aa: CASSPSGTLRIGYTF; CDR3nt: TGTGCCAGCAGCCCAAGTGGGACGCTCCGAATCGGCTACACCTTC
v_gene: TRBV15; j_gene: TRBJ2-1; d_gene: NA; abundance: NA; CDR3aa: CATSRDHPTGNYNEQFF; CDR3nt: TGTGCCACCAGCAGAGATCACCCGACAGGAAACTACAATGAGCAGTTCTTC
v_gene: TRBV4-2; j_gene: TRBJ1-2; d_gene: NA; abundance: NA; CDR3aa: CASSQESRGNGYTF; CDR3nt: TGTGCCAGCAGCCAAGAAAGCAGGGGTAATGGCTACACCTTC
v_gene: TRBV6-2/TRBV6-3; j_gene: TRBJ1-5; d_gene: NA; abundance: few; CDR3aa: CASSRQRNQPQHF; CDR3nt: TGTGCCAGCAGCAGACAGCGCAATCAGCCCCAGCATTTT
v_gene: TRBV5-6; j_gene: TRBJ1-3; d_gene: NA; abundance: few; CDR3aa: CASSFYLSSGNTIYF; CDR3nt: TGTGCCAGCAGCTTTTATCTGAGCTCTGGAAACACCATATATTTT
v_gene: TRBV20-1; j_gene: TRBJ1-6; d_gene: NA; abundance: few; CDR3aa: CSARDRANSPLHF; CDR3nt: TGCAGTGCTAGAGATCGGGCTAATTCACCCCTCCACTTT
v_gene: TRBV12-3/TRBV12-4; j_gene: TRBJ2-4; d_gene: TRBD2; abundance: few; CDR3aa: CASSLGSLAGLNIQYF; CDR3nt: TGTGCCAGCAGTTTAGGGTCCCTAGCGGGCCTAAACATTCAGTACTTC
v_gene: TRBV4-1; j_gene: TRBJ2-7; d_gene: NA; abundance: NA; CDR3aa: CASSQEAQTYEQYF; CDR3nt: TGCGCCAGCAGCCAAGAGGCGCAGACCTACGAGCAGTACTTC
v_gene: TRBV6-1; j_gene: TRBJ1-5; d_gene: NA; abundance: NA; CDR3aa: CASSEGARPQHF; CDR3nt: TGTGCCAGCAGTGAAGGCGCGCGGCCCCAGCATTTT
v_gene: TRBV7-9; j_gene: TRBJ2-7; d_gene: TRBD2; abundance: NA; CDR3aa: CASGLAGDPYEQYF; CDR3nt: TGTGCCAGCGGACTAGCGGGAGACCCCTACGAGCAGTACTTC
v_gene: TRBV7-9; j_gene: TRBJ2-2; d_gene: NA; abundance: few; CDR3aa: CASSFDGNTGELFF; CDR3nt: TGTGCCAGCAGCTTCGACGGGAACACCGGGGAGCTGTTTTTT
v_gene: TRBV15; j_gene: TRBJ2-5; d_gene: NA; abundance: NA; CDR3aa: CATSIEGETQYF; CDR3nt: TGTGCCACCAGCATAGAGGGAGAGACCCAGTACTTC
v_gene: TRBV4-2; j_gene: TRBJ2-1; d_gene: NA; abundance: NA; CDR3aa: CASSQTKGGNEQFF; CDR3nt: TGTGCCAGCAGCCAAACGAAGGGGGGCAATGAGCAGTTCTTC
v_gene: TRBV7-2; j_gene: TRBJ1-1; d_gene: TRBD1; abundance: NA; CDR3aa: CASSADRATHEAFF; CDR3nt: TGTGCCAGCAGCGCCGACAGGGCGACGCATGAAGCTTTCTTT
v_gene: TRBV7-9; j_gene: TRBJ2-5; d_gene: NA; abundance: few; CDR3aa: CASSSRAVGETQYF; CDR3nt: TGTGCCAGCAGCTCCCGGGCAGTGGGAGAGACCCAGTACTTC
v_gene: TRBV25-1; j_gene: TRBJ2-1; d_gene: NA; abundance: NA; CDR3aa: CASSDPNYNEQFF; CDR3nt: TGTGCCAGCAGTGATCCTAACTACAATGAGCAGTTCTTC
v_gene: TRBV6-4; j_gene: TRBJ2-3; d_gene: NA; abundance: few; CDR3aa: CASSRDSYPTDTQYF; CDR3nt: TGTGCCAGCAGCCGAGACAGTTACCCCACAGATACGCAGTATTTT
v_gene: TRBV11-1; j_gene: TRBJ2-1; d_gene: NA; abundance: few; CDR3aa: CASSFAGRTENEQFF; CDR3nt: TGTGCCAGCAGCTTCGCCGGACGGACCGAAAATGAGCAGTTCTTC
v_gene: TRBV11-2; j_gene: TRBJ1-1; d_gene: NA; abundance: NA; CDR3aa: CASSLEFWARGGDTEAFF; CDR3nt: TGTGCCAGCAGCTTAGAATTTTGGGCCAGGGGCGGAGACACTGAAGCTTTCTTT
v_gene: TRBV4-2; j_gene: TRBJ1-6; d_gene: NA; abundance: few; CDR3aa: CASSREAGFGDSPLHF; CDR3nt: TGTGCCAGCAGCAGAGAGGCGGGGTTTGGTGATTCACCCCTCCACTTT
v_gene: TRBV24-1; j_gene: TRBJ2-3; d_gene: TRBD1; abundance: NA; CDR3aa: CATSDSGTGVEDTQYF; CDR3nt: TGTGCCACCAGTGATTCCGGGACAGGGGTTGAAGATACGCAGTATTTT
v_gene: TRBV7-3; j_gene: TRBJ2-2; d_gene: TRBD2; abundance: NA; CDR3aa: CASRLAGRTGELFF; CDR3nt: TGTGCCAGCCGCCTAGCGGGTCGGACCGGGGAGCTGTTTTTT
v_gene: TRBV20-1; j_gene: TRBJ2-1; d_gene: NA; abundance: NA; CDR3aa: CSASLLEHGEQFF; CDR3nt: TGCAGTGCTAGTCTTCTAGAGCACGGTGAGCAGTTCTTC
v_gene: TRBV20-1; j_gene: TRBJ1-4; d_gene: NA; abundance: few; CDR3aa: CSARDGLNEKLFF; CDR3nt: TGCAGTGCTAGGGACGGGTTGAATGAAAAACTGTTTTTT
v_gene: TRBV3-1; j_gene: TRBJ2-3; d_gene: NA; abundance: few; CDR3aa: CASSSPGETQYF; CDR3nt: TGTGCCAGCAGTTCCCCGGGGGAAACGCAGTATTTT
v_gene: TRBV4-3; j_gene: TRBJ2-1; d_gene: TRBD2; abundance: NA; CDR3aa: CASSPSGDHYNEQFF; CDR3nt: TGCGCCAGCAGCCCCAGCGGGGACCATTACAATGAGCAGTTCTTC
v_gene: TRBV29-1; j_gene: TRBJ2-1; d_gene: TRBD2; abundance: few; CDR3aa: CSVGGGRAHEQFF; CDR3nt: TGCAGCGTTGGGGGTGGGAGGGCCCATGAGCAGTTCTTC
v_gene: TRBV12-3/TRBV12-4; j_gene: TRBJ2-1; d_gene: NA; abundance: many; CDR3aa: CASRSGTGSYNEQFF; CDR3nt: TGTGCCAGCAGGTCCGGGACTGGCTCCTACAATGAGCAGTTCTTC
v_gene: TRBV9; j_gene: TRBJ2-1; d_gene: TRBD2; abundance: NA; CDR3aa: CASSVVAGGANEQFF; CDR3nt: TGTGCCAGCAGCGTAGTAGCGGGAGGGGCCAATGAGCAGTTCTTC
v_gene: TRBV15; j_gene: TRBJ1-1; d_gene: NA; abundance: many; CDR3aa: CATSRSENTEAFF; CDR3nt: TGTGCCACCAGCAGATCAGAGAACACTGAAGCTTTCTTT
v_gene: TRBV20-1; j_gene: TRBJ2-1; d_gene: NA; abundance: few; CDR3aa: CSATSGATYNEQFF; CDR3nt: TGCAGTGCTACATCCGGGGCCACCTACAATGAGCAGTTCTTC
v_gene: TRBV5-6; j_gene: TRBJ2-3; d_gene: TRBD2; abundance: few; CDR3aa: CASSLERGGLTSTDTQYF; CDR3nt: TGTGCCAGCAGCTTGGAGCGGGGGGGATTGACTAGCACAGATACGCAGTATTTT
v_gene: TRBV15; j_gene: TRBJ2-3; d_gene: NA; abundance: NA; CDR3aa: CATSSGELTDTQYF; CDR3nt: TGTGCCACCAGCAGTGGGGAACTAACGGATACGCAGTATTTT